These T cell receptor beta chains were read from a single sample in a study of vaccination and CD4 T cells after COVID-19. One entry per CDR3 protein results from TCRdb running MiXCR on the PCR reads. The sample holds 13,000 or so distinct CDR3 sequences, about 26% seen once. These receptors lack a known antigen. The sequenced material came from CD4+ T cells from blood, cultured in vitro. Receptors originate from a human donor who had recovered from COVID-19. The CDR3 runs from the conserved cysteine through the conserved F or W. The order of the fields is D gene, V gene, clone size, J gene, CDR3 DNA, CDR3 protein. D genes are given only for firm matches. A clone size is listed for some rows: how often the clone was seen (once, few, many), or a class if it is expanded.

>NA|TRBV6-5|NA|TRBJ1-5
TGTGCCAGCAGTTACTCGAGGTGGGGAAATCAGCCCCAGCATTTT
CASSYSRWGNQPQHF
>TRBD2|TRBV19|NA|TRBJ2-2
TGTGCCAGTAGTATCCTGGGGCTAGCGGGGGCGAACACCGGGGAGCTGTTTTTT
CASSILGLAGANTGELFF
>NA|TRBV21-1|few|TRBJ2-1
TGTGCCAGCAGCAAAGCAGCTAGCGGGGATGCGTACAATGAGCAGTTCTTC
CASSKAASGDAYNEQFF
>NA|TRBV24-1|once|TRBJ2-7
TGTGCCACCCGCCCCCACGAGCAGTACTTC
CATRPHEQYF
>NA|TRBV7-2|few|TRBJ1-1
TGTGCCAGCAGCTTGATGGGACACCGGAACACTGAAGCTTTCTTT
CASSLMGHRNTEAFF
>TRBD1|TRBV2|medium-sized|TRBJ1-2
TGTGCCGGGAGCCCGGGACAGGGCAACTATGGCTACACCTTC
CAGSPGQGNYGYTF
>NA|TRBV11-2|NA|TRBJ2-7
TGTGCCAGCAGCCCAAGTAGGGGAATCTTATACGAGCAGTACTTC
CASSPSRGILYEQYF
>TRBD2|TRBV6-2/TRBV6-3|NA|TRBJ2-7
TGTGCCAGCCTACAGGGGTCGGGACTAGCTCTCTACGAGCAGTACTTC
CASLQGSGLALYEQYF
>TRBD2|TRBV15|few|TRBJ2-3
TGTGCCACCAGCAGAGATTTGCTAGCGGTGAGCACAGATACGCAGTATTTT
CATSRDLLAVSTDTQYF
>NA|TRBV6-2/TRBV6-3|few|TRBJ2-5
TGTGCCAGCAATAATTGGGGTGGCAGGGAGACCCAGTACTTC
CASNNWGGRETQYF
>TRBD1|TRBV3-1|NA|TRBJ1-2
TGTGCCAGCAGCCAAGTCACGACAGGGTACTATGGCTACACCTTC
CASSQVTTGYYGYTF
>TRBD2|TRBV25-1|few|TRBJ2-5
TGTGCCAGCAGTAATGGGGGGGTGGGGACCCAGTACTTC
CASSNGGVGTQYF
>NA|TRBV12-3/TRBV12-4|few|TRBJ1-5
TGTGCCAGCAGTACAATTGGCGGGAATCAGCCCCAGCATTTT
CASSTIGGNQPQHF
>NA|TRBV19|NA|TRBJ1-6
TGTGCCAGTAGTCCTTTGACAGGCCGCAGGGGTTCACCCCTCCACTTT
CASSPLTGRRGSPLHF
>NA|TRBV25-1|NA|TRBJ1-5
TGTGCCAGCAGTGAATTTAGAGTGAGTCAGCCCCAGCATTTT
CASSEFRVSQPQHF
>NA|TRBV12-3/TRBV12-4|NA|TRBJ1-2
TGTGCCAGCAGTTTAATGGGGGGCGGGAGTGGCTACACCTTC
CASSLMGGGSGYTF
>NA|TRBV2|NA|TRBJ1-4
TGTGCCAGCGAGGTGGGGGGGGAAAAACTGTTTTTT
CASEVGGEKLFF
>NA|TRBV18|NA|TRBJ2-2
TGTGCCAGCTCACCACCAGGGAGTCCGACCGGGGAGCTGTTTTTT
CASSPPGSPTGELFF
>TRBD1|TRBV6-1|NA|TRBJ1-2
TGTGCCGCCTGGGGGACAGGGGGGATTTATGGCTACACCTTC
CAAWGTGGIYGYTF
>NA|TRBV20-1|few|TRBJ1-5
TGCAGTGCCAATGGGGGCAGGGGAGGTCAGCCCCAGCATTTT
CSANGGRGGQPQHF
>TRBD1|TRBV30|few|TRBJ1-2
TGTGCCTGGAACAGGGGCACTAACTATGGCTACACCTTC
CAWNRGTNYGYTF
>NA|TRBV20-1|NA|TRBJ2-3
TGCAGTGCTCCGGACACGAATACGCAGTATTTT
CSAPDTNTQYF
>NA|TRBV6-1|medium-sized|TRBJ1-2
TGTGCCACTTTCGGGGGCTTTCCGGCCGTCTATGGCTACACCTTC
CATFGGFPAVYGYTF
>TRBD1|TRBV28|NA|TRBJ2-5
TGTGCCAGCAGTGGTGGGACAGGGCGGGAGACCCAGTACTTC
CASSGGTGRETQYF